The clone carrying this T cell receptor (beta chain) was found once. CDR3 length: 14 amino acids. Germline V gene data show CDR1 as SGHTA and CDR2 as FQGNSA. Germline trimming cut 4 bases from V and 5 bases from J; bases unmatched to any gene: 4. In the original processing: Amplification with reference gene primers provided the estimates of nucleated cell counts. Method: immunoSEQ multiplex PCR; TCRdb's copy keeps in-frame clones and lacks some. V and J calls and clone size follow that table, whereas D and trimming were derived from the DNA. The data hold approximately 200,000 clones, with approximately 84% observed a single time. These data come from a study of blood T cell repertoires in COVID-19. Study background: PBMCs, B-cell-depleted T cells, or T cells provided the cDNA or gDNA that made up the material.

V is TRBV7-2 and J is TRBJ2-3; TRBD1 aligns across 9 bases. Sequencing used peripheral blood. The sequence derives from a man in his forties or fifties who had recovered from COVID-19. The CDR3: CASSSGQGIDTQYF. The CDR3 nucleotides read TGTGCCAGCAGCTCCGGACAGGGGATAGATACGCAGTATTTT.